The 27 T cell receptor beta chains presented below share a single source sample, sequenced in a study of CD8 T cells in Susac syndrome. An input of 0.5 to 1 ug of RNA was subjected to reverse transcription using random hexamers. MiXCR, applied by TCRdb to the immunoSEQ multiplex PCR reads, yields one record per CDR3 protein. The data hold some 130,000 distinct CDR3 sequences, with roughly 94% observed a single time. The specimen was CD8+ T cells from PBMCs. All receptors derive from a human donor with Susac syndrome.

The V call is TRBV30, the J call TRBJ2-3; 15 nucleotides agree with TRBD2. Germline trimming cut 5 bases from V and 1 base from J; bases unmatched to any gene: 16. The CDR3 spans 20 residues. Germline CDR1 GTSNPN, CDR2 SVGIG (reference sequence). The CDR3 spells CAWVPRWTSGRVGGTDTQYF. The DNA for the CDR3 is TGTGCCTGGGTTCCCCGTTGGACTAGCGGGAGGGTGGGGGGCACAGATACGCAGTATTTT.

V usage is TRBV12-2 and J usage is TRBJ2-1. TRBV12-2 is reported as a pseudogene. The CDR3 runs 15 residues. CDR3 in amino acids: CASRLSSSVVNEQFF. DNA of the CDR3: TGTGCAAGTCGCTTAAGCTCTAGCGTGGTCAATGAGCAGTTCTTC.

Regarding this clonotype: Its ends do not fully match the called genes, so a read error is possible. The J gene is TRBJ2-1, the V gene TRBV4-2; possibly TRBD2 for D (6 bases). Germline loops: CDR1 LGHNA, CDR2 YNFKEQ. The CDR3 extends over 14 amino acids. The CDR3 DNA reads as TGTGCCAGCAGCCAAGATGGGGTAGAGGCGGAGGGCACCTTC. Protein product: CASSQDGVEAEGTF.

The chain employs TRBV6-6 and TRBJ2-5; unclear D gene. V lost 7 bases and J 5 bases, leaving 17 bases between the germline ends. This CDR3 contains 14 residues. Germline CDR1 and CDR2: MNHNY and SVGAGI (reference sequence). The CDR3 is CASTNLELGETQYF. The CDR3 DNA follows: TGTGCCAGCACCAACCTCGAATTGGGTGAGACCCAGTACTTC.

V usage is TRBV6-2 or TRBV6-3 and J usage is TRBJ2-7; 8 bases align to TRBD2. CDR1 and CDR2 (germline): MNHEY, SVGEGT. The CDR3 totals 18 residues. V lost 1 base to trimming and J lost 2 bases; unmatched junction nucleotides: 13. CDR3 nucleotide sequence: TGTGCCAGCAGTTACTTTTCCTGGCGGCGGGAGGCCGCCTACGAGCAGTACTTC. It codes for CASSYFSWRREAAYEQYF.

A single count supports this clonotype. DNA of the CDR3: TGCGCCAGCAGCTCCTGGACTAGCGGGAGGCCCCCGAACACCGGGGAGCTGTTTTTT. It specifies CASSSWTSGRPPNTGELFF. The chain joins TRBV5-1 to TRBJ2-2; 14 nucleotides agree with TRBD2. Germline V gene data show CDR1 as SGHRS and CDR2 as YFSETQ. The CDR3 loop spans 19 amino acids. After removal of 3 bases from V and 0 bases from J, the junction contained 7 bases not matched to a gene.

The CDR3 bases are TGCAGCGCACCGGGACTAGACACCGGGGAGCTGTTTTTT. Translated: CSAPGLDTGELFF. V and J are TRBV29-1 and TRBJ2-2, with 8 bases matching TRBD2. The CDR3 runs 13 residues. V gave up 7 bases and J gave up 3 bases; unmatched junction bases: 4. CDR1 SQVTM and CDR2 ANQGSEA come from the germline V gene.

The V gene is TRBV5-8, the J gene TRBJ2-6, with a weak D call TRBD1 (7 bases). The germline V and J ends were trimmed by 5 bases and 4 bases, with 25 bases remaining between them. The CDR3 covers 19 residues. The germline gives CDR1 SGHTS, CDR2 YDEGEE. The CDR3, as DNA: TGTGCCAGCAGTCCTGGGGACAGTTTGACTAGTTGGGGGGCCAACGTCCTGACTTTC. It specifies CASSPGDSLTSWGANVLTF.

The chain employs TRBV19 and TRBJ2-6; D unclear. Germline V lookup: CDR1 LNHDA, CDR2 SQIVND (reference sequence). This CDR3 has 15 amino acids. The germline V and J ends were trimmed by 2 bases and 0 bases, with 5 bases remaining between them. Here the CDR3 DNA reads TGTGCCAGTAGTATATGGGGCTCTGGGGCCAACGTCCTGACTTTC. Translation: CASSIWGSGANVLTF.

This chain links TRBV28 with TRBJ2-7; D not resolved. Looked up from germline, CDR1 is MDHEN and CDR2 is SYDVKM. V was trimmed by 5 bases and J by 2 bases, leaving 10 bases between them. The CDR3 covers 13 residues. Here the CDR3 reads CASSLSRPYEQYF. CDR3 bases: TGTGCCAGCAGTCTCTCGCGGCCCTACGAGCAGTACTTC.

The gene calls are TRBV24-1 and TRBJ2-1; D gene unclear. In germline, CDR1 is KGHDR, CDR2 SFDVKD. There are 14 residues in the CDR3. The V end lost 4 bases, the J end lost 0 bases, and 6 bases lay between the germline ends. The CDR3 sequence is CATSEDGSYNEQFF. For the CDR3, the DNA is TGTGCCACCAGTGAGGACGGCTCCTACAATGAGCAGTTCTTC.

V is TRBV2 and J is TRBJ2-1, with D maybe TRBD2 (5 bases). CDR1 SNHLY and CDR2 FYNNEI come from the germline V gene. The CDR3 has 13 amino acids. Trimming left V 8 bases short and J 7 bases short, with 15 bases between. The DNA of the CDR3 is TGTGCCAGCCCCAATTCCCGAGGGAATGAGCAGTTCTTC. Translated, it gives CASPNSRGNEQFF.

The J gene is TRBJ1-2, the V gene TRBV20-1, with D unclear. CDR3 size: 14 residues. The germline V gene encodes CDR1 DFQATT and CDR2 SNEGSKA (reference sequence). Trimming removed 0 bases at V and 8 bases at J, with 16 bases between. CDR3 nucleotide sequence: TGCAGTGCTAGAGACCCGTCCGGGTCGGCCGGCTACACCTTC. Translating it yields CSARDPSGSAGYTF.

This sequence joins TRBV4-1 and TRBJ1-1; D is undetermined. Germline assignment: CDR1 MGHRA and CDR2 YSYEKL. V lost 0 bases and J lost 2, with 7 bases in between. The CDR3 length is 14 residues. The CDR3 loop reads CASSQDGPNTEAFF. The CDR3 region has the DNA TGCGCCAGCAGCCAAGATGGACCCAACACTGAAGCTTTCTTT.

V is TRBV2 and J is TRBJ2-7, with a weak D call TRBD2 (5 bases). The V end lost 1 base, the J end lost 2 bases, and 9 bases lay between the germline ends. CDR3 length: 14 amino acids. Germline CDR1 reads SNHLY; CDR2 reads FYNNEI. In DNA, the CDR3 is TGTGCCAGCAGTGAAGTCACGGAGGCCTACGAGCAGTACTTC. The encoded protein is CASSEVTEAYEQYF.

The chain has TRBV20-1 and TRBJ2-3; 7 nucleotides match TRBD2. The length of the CDR3 is 15 residues. V lost 6 bases and J lost 2; bases outside the gene matches: 11. The germline V gene encodes CDR1 DFQATT and CDR2 SNEGSKA (reference sequence). The CDR3 sequence is CSAEGGEGDTDTQYF. The CDR3 nucleotides read TGCAGTGCCGAGGGAGGGGAGGGCGACACAGATACGCAGTATTTT.

This sequence joins TRBV12-3 or TRBV12-4 and TRBJ2-3, with no clear D. This CDR3 contains 13 residues. Trimming cost V 7 bases and J 3 bases, with 11 bases left between them. Written as DNA, the CDR3 is TGTGCCAGCAATCAAGTCTCGACAGATACGCAGTATTTT. It yields the protein CASNQVSTDTQYF.

The chain uses TRBV30 and TRBJ2-5; 7 bases are a match to TRBD1. The CDR3 extends over 13 amino acids. CDR1 and CDR2 (germline): GTSNPN, SVGIG (reference sequence). V trimming: 2 bases; J trimming: 1 base; junction bases outside the gene matches: 1. CDR3 region: CAWSRDSQETQYF. As DNA, the CDR3 is TGTGCCTGGAGTAGGGACAGCCAAGAGACCCAGTACTTC.

The chain uses TRBV9 and TRBJ2-6; D may be TRBD1 (6 bases). CDR1 is SGDLS, CDR2 YYNGEE, per germline. Trimming removed 7 bases from V and 0 bases from J, with 14 bases in between. The CDR3 is 16 residues long. CDR3 protein: CASGDTLRSGANVLTF. The DNA of the CDR3 is TGTGCCAGCGGGGACACTTTACGCTCTGGGGCCAACGTCCTGACTTTC.

The V gene is TRBV6-5, the J gene TRBJ2-1; no definite D call. The CDR3 loop spans 15 amino acids. Per germline, CDR1 MNHEY and CDR2 SVGAGI. Trimming took 5 bases from V and 0 from J, leaving 11 bases between them. CDR3 in DNA: TGTGCCAGCAGTCAAACAGCGAGCTCCTACAATGAGCAGTTCTTC. Its translation: CASSQTASSYNEQFF.

The V and J genes are TRBV5-4 and TRBJ2-5, with 7 bases that match TRBD1. The length of the CDR3 is 15 residues. Germline trimming cut 3 bases from V and 3 bases from J; bases unmatched to any gene: 8. Germline V gene data show CDR1 as SGHNT and CDR2 as YYREEE (reference sequence). CDR3 nucleotide sequence: TGTGCCAGCAGCTCTCCTTCAGGGGGAAAAGAGACCCAGTACTTC. Its translation is CASSSPSGGKETQYF.

This clonotype was detected only once. This chain uses TRBV27 with TRBJ1-2; 8 bases are shared with TRBD1. CDR1 and CDR2 from the germline V gene are MNHEY and SMNVEV (reference sequence). With V trimmed by 2 bases and J by 6 bases, 2 bases remained unmatched. The CDR3 spans 13 residues. The chain's CDR3 is CASSLSRGHGYTF. The CDR3 DNA reads TGTGCCAGCAGTTTAAGCAGGGGGCATGGCTACACCTTC.

V is TRBV25-1 and J is TRBJ2-1; TRBD2 matches at 11 bases. Germline V gene lookup returns CDR1 MGHDK and CDR2 SYGVNS. Trimming took 5 bases from V and 8 from J; bases not matched to a gene: 8. The CDR3 consists of 15 residues. The CDR3 DNA reads TGTGCCAGCAGTAGACTCGGGACTAGCGGATATGAGCAGTTCTTC. Amino acids: CASSRLGTSGYEQFF.

The chain is built from TRBV28 and TRBJ2-7; unclear D gene. This CDR3 is 14 amino acids long. The V end lost 4 bases, the J end lost 5 bases, and 15 bases lay between the germline ends. The V gene's germline CDR1 is MDHEN and CDR2 SYDVKM. CDR3 sequence: CASSYGRFGDEQYF. The CDR3 DNA sequence: TGTGCCAGCAGTTATGGCAGGTTTGGCGACGAGCAGTACTTC.

The rearrangement joins TRBV20-1 to TRBJ2-3; D might be TRBD2 (6 bases). V was clipped by 5 bases and J by 2 bases, with 11 bases between them. This CDR3 contains 13 residues. Germline CDR1 is DFQATT and CDR2 is SNEGSKA (reference sequence). CDR3 protein: CSAGGYDTDTQYF. CDR3 in DNA: TGCAGTGCTGGAGGGTACGACACAGATACGCAGTATTTT.

DNA for the CDR3: TGTGCCAGCAGCTTAGGCCCCTATGTCCCAACGGGACAGGGAGGCGGCTACACCTTC. Residues: CASSLGPYVPTGQGGGYTF. The chain joins TRBV7-3 to TRBJ1-2; 9 bases line up with TRBD1. Germline trimming cut 2 bases from V and 8 bases from J; bases unmatched to any gene: 21. This CDR3 region has 19 residues. The germline gives CDR1 SGHTA, CDR2 FQGTGA.

The rearrangement joins TRBV6-5 to TRBJ2-1, with D perhaps TRBD2 (6 bases). CDR1 and CDR2 (germline): MNHEY, SVGAGI. The CDR3 extends over 20 amino acids. V lost 4 bases and J 0 bases, leaving 25 bases between the germline ends. CDR3 bases: TGTGCCAGCAGTTCCGGGGTCCAGCGGGCGCCGTATTACTCCTACAATGAGCAGTTCTTC. Its translation is CASSSGVQRAPYYSYNEQFF.